The sequence of this TCR beta chain was determined in a study of OX40 agonist ivuxolimab in advanced cancers. Across the study: The group had a mean age of roughly 56 years, ranged from roughly 23 to 85, and was roughly 80% male.

The method was immunoSEQ multiplex PCR; TCRdb's version includes in-frame clones alone and lacks a portion of them. Counted here are roughly 90,000 clones, roughly nine tenths occurring once; the ten biggest clones make up roughly 9.3%. Blood sampling was done at baseline, cycle 4 day 1, and cycle 7 day 1. This specimen was CD4+ or CD8+ T cells sorted from blood, taken in a trial of the OX40 agonist ivuxolimab. This receptor was taken from an adult with an advanced solid tumor such as melanoma, head and neck, liver or kidney cancer.

CDR3 sequence reads: CASEDRDRINTGELFF. The CDR3, as DNA: TGTGCCAGTGAGGACAGGGACCGAATAAACACCGGGGAGCTGTTTTTT. The chain recombines TRBV19 with TRBJ2-2; TRBD1 matches at 8 bases. The CDR3 covers 16 residues. Per the germline V gene, CDR1 is LNHDA and CDR2 is SQIVND (reference sequence). After removal of 8 bases from V and 2 bases from J, the junction contained 10 bases not matched to a gene.